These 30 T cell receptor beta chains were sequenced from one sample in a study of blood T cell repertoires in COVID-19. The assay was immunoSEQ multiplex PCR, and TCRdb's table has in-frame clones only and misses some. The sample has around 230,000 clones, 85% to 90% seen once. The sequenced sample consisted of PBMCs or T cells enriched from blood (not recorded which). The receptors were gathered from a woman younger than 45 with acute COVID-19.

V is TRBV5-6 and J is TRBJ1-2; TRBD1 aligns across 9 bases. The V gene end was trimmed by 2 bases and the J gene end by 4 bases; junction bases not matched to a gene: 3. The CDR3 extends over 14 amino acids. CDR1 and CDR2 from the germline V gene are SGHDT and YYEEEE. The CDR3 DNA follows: TGTGCCAGCAGCTTCGGGACAGGGTCCTATGGCTACACCTTC. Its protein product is CASSFGTGSYGYTF.

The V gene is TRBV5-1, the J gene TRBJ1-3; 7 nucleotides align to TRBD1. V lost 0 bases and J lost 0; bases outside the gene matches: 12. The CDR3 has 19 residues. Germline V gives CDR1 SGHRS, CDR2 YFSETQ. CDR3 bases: TGCGCCAGCAGCTTGGGCCCCCAGGGACAGTCCTTCTCTGGAAACACCATATATTTT. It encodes CASSLGPQGQSFSGNTIYF.

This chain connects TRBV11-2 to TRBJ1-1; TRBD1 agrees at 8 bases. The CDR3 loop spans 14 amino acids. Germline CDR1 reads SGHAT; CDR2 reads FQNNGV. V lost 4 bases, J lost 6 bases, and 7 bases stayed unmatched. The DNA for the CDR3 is TGTGCCAGCAGCTCGAGGACAGGGTACCCTGAAGCTTTCTTT. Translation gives CASSSRTGYPEAFF. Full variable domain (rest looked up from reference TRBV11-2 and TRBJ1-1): EAGVAQSPRYKIIEKRQSVAFWCNPISGHATLYWYQQILGQGPKLLIQFQNNGVVDDSQLPKDRFSAERLKGVDSTLKIQPAKLEDSAVYLCASSSRTGYPEAFFGQGTRLTVV.

CDR3 bases: TGTGCCAGCAGCCAGGATTACTCAGGGGGTCAGCCCCAGCATTTT. This encodes CASSQDYSGGQPQHF. The chain couples TRBV3-1 (or the pseudogene TRBV3-2) to TRBJ1-5; 7 bases are shared with TRBD1. The germline CDR1 and CDR2 sequences are LGHDT and YNNKEL (reference sequence). The V segment lost 3 bases and the J segment 6 bases; nucleotides outside the gene matches: 8. CDR3 length equals 15 residues.

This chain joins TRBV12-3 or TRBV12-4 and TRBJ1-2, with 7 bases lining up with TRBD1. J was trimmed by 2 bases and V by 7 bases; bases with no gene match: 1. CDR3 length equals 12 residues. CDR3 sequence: CASTGGNYGYTF. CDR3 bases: TGTGCCAGCACAGGGGGGAACTATGGCTACACCTTC.

The CDR3 here is CASSLGGTGDTEAFF. Written as DNA, the CDR3 is TGTGCCAGCAGCTTAGGGGGAACGGGGGACACTGAAGCTTTCTTT. The rearrangement uses TRBV13 and TRBJ1-1, with D possibly matching TRBD1 (5 bases). CDR3 length: 15 amino acids. Germline CDR1 is PRHDT and CDR2 is FYEKMQ (reference sequence). The V end lost 0 bases, the J end lost 3 bases, and 11 bases lay between the germline ends.

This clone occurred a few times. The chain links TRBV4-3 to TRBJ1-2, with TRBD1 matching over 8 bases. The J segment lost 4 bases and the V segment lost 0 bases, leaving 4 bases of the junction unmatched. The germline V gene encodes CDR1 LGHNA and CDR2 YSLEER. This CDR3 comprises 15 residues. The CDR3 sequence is CASSQDGGQVYGYTF. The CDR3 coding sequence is TGCGCCAGCAGCCAAGATGGGGGACAGGTCTATGGCTACACCTTC.

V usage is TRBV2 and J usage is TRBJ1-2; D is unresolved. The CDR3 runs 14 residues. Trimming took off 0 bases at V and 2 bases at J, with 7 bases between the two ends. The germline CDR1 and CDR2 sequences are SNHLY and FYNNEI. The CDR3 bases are TGTGCCAGCAGTGAAGCCCCAGTGAACTATGGCTACACCTTC. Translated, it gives CASSEAPVNYGYTF.

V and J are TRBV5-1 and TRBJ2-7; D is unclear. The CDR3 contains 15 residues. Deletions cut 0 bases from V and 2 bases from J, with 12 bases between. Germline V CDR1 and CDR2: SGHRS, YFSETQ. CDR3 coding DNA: TGCGCCAGCAGCTTGGGAGCCGGTCAAGCCTACGAGCAGTACTTC. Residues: CASSLGAGQAYEQYF.

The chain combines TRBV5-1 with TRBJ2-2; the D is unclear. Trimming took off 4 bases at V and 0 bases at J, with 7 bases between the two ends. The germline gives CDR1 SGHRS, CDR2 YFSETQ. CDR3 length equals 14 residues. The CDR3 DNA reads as TGCGCCAGCAGCGAGCCCTCGAACACCGGGGAGCTGTTTTTT. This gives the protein CASSEPSNTGELFF.

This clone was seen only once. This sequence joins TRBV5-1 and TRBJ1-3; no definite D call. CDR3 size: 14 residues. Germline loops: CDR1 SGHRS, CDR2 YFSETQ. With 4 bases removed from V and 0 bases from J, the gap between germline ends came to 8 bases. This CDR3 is CASSAGVSGNTIYF. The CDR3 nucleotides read TGCGCCAGCAGCGCGGGCGTCTCTGGAAACACCATATATTTT.

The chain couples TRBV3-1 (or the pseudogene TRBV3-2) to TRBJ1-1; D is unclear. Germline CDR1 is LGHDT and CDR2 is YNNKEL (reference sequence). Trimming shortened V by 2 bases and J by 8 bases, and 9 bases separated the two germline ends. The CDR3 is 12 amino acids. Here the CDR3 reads CASSQLQKEAFF. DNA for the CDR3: TGTGCCAGCAGCCAACTACAGAAGGAAGCTTTCTTT.

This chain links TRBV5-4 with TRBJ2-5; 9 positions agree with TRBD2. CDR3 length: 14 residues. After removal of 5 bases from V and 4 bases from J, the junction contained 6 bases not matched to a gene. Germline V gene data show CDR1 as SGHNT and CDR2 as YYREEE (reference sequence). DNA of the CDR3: TGTGCCAGCAGTTACCGCGGGGGGGGAGAGACCCAGTACTTC. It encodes CASSYRGGGETQYF.

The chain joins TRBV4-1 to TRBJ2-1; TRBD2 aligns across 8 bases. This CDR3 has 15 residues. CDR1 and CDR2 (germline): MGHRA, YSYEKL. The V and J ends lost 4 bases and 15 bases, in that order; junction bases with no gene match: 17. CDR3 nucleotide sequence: TGCGCCAGCAGCCCAAGCCAGCTGACTAGCGATATGGGGTTCTTC. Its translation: CASSPSQLTSDMGFF.

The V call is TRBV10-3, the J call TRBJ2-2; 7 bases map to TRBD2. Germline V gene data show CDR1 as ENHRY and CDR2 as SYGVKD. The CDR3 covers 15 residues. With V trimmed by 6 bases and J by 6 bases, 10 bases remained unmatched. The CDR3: CAIRGDYRAAGELFF. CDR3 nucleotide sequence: TGTGCCATCAGGGGGGACTACCGGGCCGCCGGGGAGCTGTTTTTT.

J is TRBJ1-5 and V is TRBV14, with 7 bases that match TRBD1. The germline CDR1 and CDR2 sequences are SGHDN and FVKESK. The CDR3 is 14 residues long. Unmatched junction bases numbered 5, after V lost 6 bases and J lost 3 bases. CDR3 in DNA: TGTGCCAGCAGTCCGGGACAGATCAATCAGCCCCAGCATTTT. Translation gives CASSPGQINQPQHF.

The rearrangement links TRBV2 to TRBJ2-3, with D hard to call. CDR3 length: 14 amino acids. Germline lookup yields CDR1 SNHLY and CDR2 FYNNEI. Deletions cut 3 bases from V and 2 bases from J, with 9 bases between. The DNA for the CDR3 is TGTGCCAGCAGTGATGGGCTTTTCACAGATACGCAGTATTTT. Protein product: CASSDGLFTDTQYF.

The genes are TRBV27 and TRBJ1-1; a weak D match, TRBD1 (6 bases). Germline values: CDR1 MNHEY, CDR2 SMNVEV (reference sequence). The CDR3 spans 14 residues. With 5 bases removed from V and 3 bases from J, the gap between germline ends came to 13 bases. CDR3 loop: CASSGGPGYTEAFF. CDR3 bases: TGTGCCAGCAGTGGGGGCCCTGGGTACACTGAAGCTTTCTTT.

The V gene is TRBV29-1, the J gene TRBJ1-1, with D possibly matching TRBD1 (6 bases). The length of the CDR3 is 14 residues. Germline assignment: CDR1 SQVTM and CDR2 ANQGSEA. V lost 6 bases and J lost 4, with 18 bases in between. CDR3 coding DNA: TGCAGCGTGCCGTCAGGGGCAATAGGCACTGAAGCTTTCTTT. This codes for CSVPSGAIGTEAFF.

The chain's CDR3 is CASSQFTSGSYEQYF. The CDR3 DNA reads as TGCGCCAGCAGCCAATTTACTAGCGGGAGCTACGAGCAGTACTTC. This chain uses TRBV4-1 with TRBJ2-7; 11 bases agree with TRBD2. The germline V gene encodes CDR1 MGHRA and CDR2 YSYEKL. This CDR3 spans 15 amino acids. V shed 2 bases and J 3 bases; nucleotides not matched to a gene: 3.

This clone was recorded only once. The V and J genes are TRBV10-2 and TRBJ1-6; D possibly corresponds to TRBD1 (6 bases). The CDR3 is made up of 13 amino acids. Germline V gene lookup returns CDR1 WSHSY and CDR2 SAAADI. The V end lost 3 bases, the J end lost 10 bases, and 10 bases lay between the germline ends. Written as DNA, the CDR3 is TGCGCCAGCAGTGAAGGGGGGGGATCACCCCTCCACTTT. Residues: CASSEGGGSPLHF.

The CDR3 DNA follows: TGCGCCAGCAGCTTGATCGGGACTAGCGGCACAGATACGCAGTATTTT. Translated, it gives CASSLIGTSGTDTQYF. The chain links TRBV4-1 to TRBJ2-3, with 10 bases that match TRBD2. The CDR3 extends over 16 amino acids. CDR1 is MGHRA, CDR2 YSYEKL, per germline. Trimming cost V 5 bases and J 1 base; bases outside gene matches: 6.

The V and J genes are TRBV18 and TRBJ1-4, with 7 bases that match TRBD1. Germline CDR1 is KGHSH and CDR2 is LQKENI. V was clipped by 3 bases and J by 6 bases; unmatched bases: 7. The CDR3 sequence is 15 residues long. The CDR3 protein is CASSPLDRLDEKLFF. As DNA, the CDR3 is TGTGCCAGCTCACCCCTGGACAGGTTAGATGAAAAACTGTTTTTT.

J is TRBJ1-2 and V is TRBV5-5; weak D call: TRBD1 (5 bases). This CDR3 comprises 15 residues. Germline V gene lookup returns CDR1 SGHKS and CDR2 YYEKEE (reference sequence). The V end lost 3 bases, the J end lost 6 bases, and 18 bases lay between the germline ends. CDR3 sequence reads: CASSSPTRGVDGYTF. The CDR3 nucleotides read TGTGCCAGCAGCTCTCCTACGCGGGGGGTTGATGGCTACACCTTC.

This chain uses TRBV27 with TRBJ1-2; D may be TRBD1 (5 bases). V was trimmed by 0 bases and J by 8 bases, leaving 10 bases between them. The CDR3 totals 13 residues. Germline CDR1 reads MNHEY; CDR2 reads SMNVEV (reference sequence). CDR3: CASSLSGAEGYTF. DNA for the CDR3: TGTGCCAGCAGTTTATCAGGGGCGGAAGGCTACACCTTC.

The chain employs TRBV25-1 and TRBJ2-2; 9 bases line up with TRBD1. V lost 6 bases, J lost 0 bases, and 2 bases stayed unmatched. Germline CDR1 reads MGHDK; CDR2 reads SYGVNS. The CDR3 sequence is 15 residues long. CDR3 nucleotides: TGTGCCAGCAGCGGGACAGGGTCGAACACCGGGGAGCTGTTTTTT. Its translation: CASSGTGSNTGELFF.

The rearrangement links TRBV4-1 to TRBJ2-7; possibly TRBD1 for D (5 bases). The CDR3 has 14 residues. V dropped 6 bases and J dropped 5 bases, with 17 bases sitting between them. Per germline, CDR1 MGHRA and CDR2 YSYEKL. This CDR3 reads CASSQPGRAHEQYF. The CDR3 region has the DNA TGCGCCAGCAGTCAACCCGGCAGGGCCCACGAGCAGTACTTC.

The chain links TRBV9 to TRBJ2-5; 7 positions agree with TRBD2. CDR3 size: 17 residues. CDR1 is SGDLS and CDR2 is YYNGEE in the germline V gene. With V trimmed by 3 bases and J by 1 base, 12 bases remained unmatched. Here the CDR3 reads CASSAGKRGLLQETQYF. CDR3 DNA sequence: TGTGCCAGCAGCGCCGGGAAGCGGGGCCTGCTCCAAGAGACCCAGTACTTC. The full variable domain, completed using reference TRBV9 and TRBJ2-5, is DSGVTQTPKHLITATGQRVTLRCSPRSGDLSVYWYQQSLDQGLQFLIQYYNGEERAKGNILERFSAQQFPDLHSELNLSSLELGDSALYFCASSAGKRGLLQETQYFGPGTRLLVL.

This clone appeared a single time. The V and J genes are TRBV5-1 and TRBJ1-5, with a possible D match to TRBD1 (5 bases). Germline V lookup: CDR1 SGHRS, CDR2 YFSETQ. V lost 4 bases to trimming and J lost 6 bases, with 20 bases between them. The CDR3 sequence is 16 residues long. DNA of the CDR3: TGCGCCAGCAGCCCGACCTGGCAGGGTGGAGTTCAGCCCCAGCATTTT. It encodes CASSPTWQGGVQPQHF.

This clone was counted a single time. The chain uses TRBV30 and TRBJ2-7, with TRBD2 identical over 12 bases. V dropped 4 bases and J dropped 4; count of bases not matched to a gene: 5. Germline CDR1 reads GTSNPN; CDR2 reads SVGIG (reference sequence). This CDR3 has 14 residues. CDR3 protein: CAWTGLAGSYEQYF. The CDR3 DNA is TGTGCCTGGACCGGACTAGCGGGGTCGTACGAGCAGTACTTC.